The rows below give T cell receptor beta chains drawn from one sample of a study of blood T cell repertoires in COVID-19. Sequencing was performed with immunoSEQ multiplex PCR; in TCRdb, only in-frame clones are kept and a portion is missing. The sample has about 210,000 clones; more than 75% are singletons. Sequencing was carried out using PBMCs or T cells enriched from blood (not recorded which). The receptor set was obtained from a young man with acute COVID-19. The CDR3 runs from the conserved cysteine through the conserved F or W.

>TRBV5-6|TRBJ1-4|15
CASSLSDRAFGKLFF
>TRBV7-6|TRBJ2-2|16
CASSLRVTGNTGELFF
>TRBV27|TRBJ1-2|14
CASSLSTEEYGYTF
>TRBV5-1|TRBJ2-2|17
CASSLDFGGRGTGELFF
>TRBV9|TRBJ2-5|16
CASSVGSTSGEETQYF
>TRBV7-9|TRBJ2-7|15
CASIPLQGARHEQYF
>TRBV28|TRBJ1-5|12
CASSFGQQPQHF
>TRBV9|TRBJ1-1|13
CASSVGHNTEAFF
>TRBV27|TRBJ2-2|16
CASSQYRGFGTGELFF
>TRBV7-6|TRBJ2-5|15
CASSGLAGGPETQYF
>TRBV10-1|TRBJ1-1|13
CASTKQGSTEAFF
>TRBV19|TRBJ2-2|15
CASSIRQGDTGELFF
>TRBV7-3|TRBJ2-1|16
CASSLNVGQGYNEQFF
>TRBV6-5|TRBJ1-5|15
CASTPSWTPNSPQHF
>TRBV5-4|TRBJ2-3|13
CASSPAAGDTQYF
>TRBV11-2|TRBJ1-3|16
CASSSRGAVTGNTIYF
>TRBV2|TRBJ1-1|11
CASYEGAWAFF
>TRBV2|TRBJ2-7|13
CASSLRQPYEQYF
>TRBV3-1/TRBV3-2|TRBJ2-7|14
CASSQGGGAGEQYF
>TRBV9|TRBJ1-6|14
CASSAQESNSPLHF
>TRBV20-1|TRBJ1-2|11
CSARTNYGYTF
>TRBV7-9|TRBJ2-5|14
CASSRAGGGETQYF
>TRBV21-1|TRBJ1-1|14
CASFLTTGGTEAFF
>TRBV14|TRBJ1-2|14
CASSHFRTGEGYTF
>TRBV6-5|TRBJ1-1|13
CASRDRVVTEAFF
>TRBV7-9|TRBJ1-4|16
CASSPRHRIFNEKLFF
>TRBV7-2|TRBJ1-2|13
CASSLVTRSGYTF
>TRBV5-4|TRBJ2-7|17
CASSLADRGSRSYEQYF
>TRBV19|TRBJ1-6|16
CASSIGRGAHNSPLHF
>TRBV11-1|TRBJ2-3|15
CASRAQRSSTDTQYF
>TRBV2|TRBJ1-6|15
CASTFQGFGNSPLHF
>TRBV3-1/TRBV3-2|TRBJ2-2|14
CASSYIAWRGELFF
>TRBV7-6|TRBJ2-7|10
CASSLFGLDF
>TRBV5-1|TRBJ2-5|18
CASSPGTSGGFGGETQYF
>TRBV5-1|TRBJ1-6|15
CASSPNRVNNSPLHF
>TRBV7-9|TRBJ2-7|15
CASSQETSGSYEQYF
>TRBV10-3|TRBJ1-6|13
CAISEPFNSPLHF
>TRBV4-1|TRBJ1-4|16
CASSQGPTGGEEKLFF
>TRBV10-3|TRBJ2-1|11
CAISSDNEQFF
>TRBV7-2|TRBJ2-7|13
CASSLGGELEQYF